At least ten counts were recorded for the clone carrying this T cell receptor beta chain. Its specificity is not known. TCRdb called the 5' RACE reads again in MiXCR, with one record for every CDR3 protein. In the table there are 240,000 or so distinct CDR3 sequences, under 12% of which are singletons. The data originate from a study of identical twins. Study-level results: For cord blood, abundant beta clonotypes had fewer insertions, unlike memory repertoires, which showed none. Among out-of-frame alpha sequences shared by twins, low generation probability occurred in excess.

The V end was cut by 5 bases, the J end by 2 bases, with 13 bases between. The length of the CDR3 is 15 residues. Germline CDR1 reads MDHEN; CDR2 reads SYDVKM. V gene TRBV28 combines with J gene TRBJ2-1; no reliable D call. The sample consisted of memory T cells sorted from blood. The clonotype comes from a man between 45 and 60 years old in good health. The CDR3 spells CASSPGGRTYNEQFF. CDR3 bases: TGTGCCAGCAGTCCTGGTGGTAGGACCTACAATGAGCAGTTCTTC.